What follows are 23 T cell receptor beta chains derived from one specimen sequenced in a study of blood T cell repertoires in COVID-19. TCRdb's table, derived via immunoSEQ multiplex PCR, lists solely in-frame clones and lacks some. The table records 150,000 to 200,000 clones, about 92% of them present only once. The sample consisted of peripheral blood. These TCRs come from a woman aged 60-75 years with COVID-19, enrolled during active disease.

This chain connects TRBV7-2 to TRBJ2-4, with D maybe TRBD1 (6 bases). Trimming took off 6 bases at V and 7 bases at J, with 19 bases between the two ends. The CDR3 has 15 amino acids. Germline values: CDR1 SGHTA, CDR2 FQGNSA. The CDR3 is CASSSFVGQGNIQYF. The CDR3 DNA sequence: TGTGCCAGCAGTTCCTTCGTCGGGCAGGGGAACATTCAGTACTTC.

This sequence joins TRBV10-2 and TRBJ2-2, with 8 positions matching TRBD1. Trimming took 2 bases from V and 5 from J; bases not matched to a gene: 10. Germline CDR1 and CDR2: WSHSY and SAAADI. The CDR3 contains 17 residues. CDR3 nucleotide sequence: TGCGCCAGCAGTGAGCCGACAGGGGCCCTTGATACCGGGGAGCTGTTTTTT. Translating gives CASSEPTGALDTGELFF.

The J gene is TRBJ2-1, the V gene TRBV7-3, with 7 bases fitting TRBD1. V shed 5 bases and J 7 bases; nucleotides not matched to a gene: 11. Germline values: CDR1 SGHTA, CDR2 FQGTGA. The CDR3 is 15 amino acids. The DNA for the CDR3 is TGTGCCAGCAGCCCAAGGACAGGATCCCCAAATGAGCAGTTCTTC. Translation: CASSPRTGSPNEQFF.

The V call is TRBV7-2, the J call TRBJ2-1; the match to TRBD2 covers 8 bases. Per germline, CDR1 SGHTA and CDR2 FQGNSA. This CDR3 is built from 16 residues. V shed 5 bases, J shed 2 bases, and the junction held 8 bases outside the gene matches. The CDR3: CASSTDGGGPYNEQFF. CDR3 DNA: TGTGCCAGCAGCACCGACGGGGGGGGTCCCTACAATGAGCAGTTCTTC.

This chain joins TRBV3-1 (or the pseudogene TRBV3-2) and TRBJ1-1, with a weak D call TRBD1 (6 bases). The V and J ends lost 5 bases and 1 base respectively, with 11 bases between them. Germline lookup yields CDR1 LGHDT and CDR2 YNNKEL (reference sequence). The CDR3 spans 14 residues. The CDR3 nucleotides are TGTGCCAGCAGCTTTACAGGGCAGAACACTGAAGCTTTCTTT. It codes for CASSFTGQNTEAFF.

V is TRBV14 and J is TRBJ1-1; D call uncertain. From germline, CDR1 is SGHDN and CDR2 FVKESK. The CDR3 extends over 14 amino acids. V dropped 0 bases and J dropped 5 bases, with 10 bases sitting between them. CDR3 in amino acids: CASSQERVGTEAFF. CDR3 DNA: TGTGCCAGCAGCCAAGAGAGGGTGGGGACTGAAGCTTTCTTT.

This clone was seen only a few times. V usage is TRBV9 and J usage is TRBJ2-7; TRBD1 matches 7 bases. Germline CDR1 and CDR2: SGDLS and YYNGEE. V dropped 4 bases and J dropped 7; count of bases not matched to a gene: 11. The CDR3 has 14 residues. CDR3 protein: CASSPGTAFREQYF. CDR3 DNA sequence: TGTGCCAGCAGCCCCGGGACAGCCTTCAGAGAGCAGTACTTC.

The chain links TRBV7-9 to TRBJ1-2; 10 bases agree with TRBD1. The germline V gene has CDR1 SEHNR and CDR2 FQNEAQ (reference sequence). With V trimmed by 3 bases and J by 3 bases, 4 bases remained unmatched. The CDR3 contains 15 residues. CDR3 sequence (DNA): TGTGCCAGCAGCTTCCGGGACAGGGGTGACTATGGCTACACCTTC. Protein sequence: CASSFRDRGDYGYTF.

The J gene is TRBJ2-1, the V gene TRBV25-1, with 12 bases fitting TRBD1. J was trimmed by 5 bases and V by 5 bases; bases with no gene match: 4. CDR1 is MGHDK and CDR2 is SYGVNS in the germline V gene. This CDR3 has 15 residues. CDR3 nucleotide sequence: TGTGCCAGCAGTTTGGGGACAGGGGGCAACAATGAGCAGTTCTTC. Encoded protein: CASSLGTGGNNEQFF.

On this clone itself: In the same sample, other DNA sequences code for this CDR3. CDR3 residues: CASSEQGNYGYTF. The CDR3 coding sequence is TGTGCCAGTAGTGAGCAGGGAAACTATGGCTACACCTTC. The V call is TRBV19, the J call TRBJ1-2; D is perhaps TRBD1 (5 bases). Germline CDR1 LNHDA, CDR2 SQIVND (reference sequence). The V end lost 5 bases, the J end lost 2 bases, and 9 bases lay between the germline ends. The CDR3 sequence is 13 residues long.

The rearrangement joins TRBV6-2 or TRBV6-3 to TRBJ1-6; the match to TRBD1 covers 9 bases. The junction had 18 bases not matched to a gene; V was cut back by 6 bases and J by 6 bases. This CDR3 has 19 amino acids. Germline lookup yields CDR1 MNHEY and CDR2 SVGEGT. The CDR3 DNA is TGTGCCAGCAGCACCTCTTCCACCGGGACAGGGACGATTAATTCACCCCTCCACTTT. This sequence encodes CASSTSSTGTGTINSPLHF.

The chain joins TRBV14 to TRBJ1-4; no clear D gene. Germline V CDR1 and CDR2: SGHDN, FVKESK. Trimming stripped 1 base from V and 7 bases from J, with 10 bases between. The CDR3 consists of 14 residues. CDR3 sequence: CASSQGWGAEKLFF. CDR3 DNA: TGTGCCAGCAGCCAAGGTTGGGGAGCTGAAAAACTGTTTTTT.

V and J are TRBV3-1 (or the pseudogene TRBV3-2) and TRBJ1-2; 9 bases are a match to TRBD1. Unmatched junction bases numbered 7, after V lost 3 bases and J lost 2 bases. The CDR3 extends over 16 amino acids. Looked up from germline, CDR1 is LGHDT and CDR2 is YNNKEL (reference sequence). The chain's CDR3 is CASSHLTGGRNYGYTF. In DNA form, the CDR3 reads TGTGCCAGCAGCCACCTGACAGGGGGGAGGAACTATGGCTACACCTTC.

The rearrangement uses TRBV7-2 and TRBJ1-1, with 11 positions matching TRBD1. The junction had 6 bases not matched to a gene; V was cut back by 5 bases and J by 10 bases. The CDR3 length is 13 residues. Looked up from germline, CDR1 is SGHTA and CDR2 is FQGNSA. CDR3 region: CASSPRDRGVAFF. The CDR3 region has the DNA TGTGCCAGCAGCCCTCGGGACAGGGGGGTAGCTTTCTTT.

The chain carries TRBV7-9 and TRBJ2-2, with D maybe TRBD2 (5 bases). Trimming cost V 3 bases and J 3 bases, with 11 bases left between them. This CDR3 region has 15 residues. Germline loops: CDR1 SEHNR, CDR2 FQNEAQ (reference sequence). The CDR3 sequence: CASSFLTSHTGELFF. In DNA form, the CDR3 reads TGTGCCAGCAGCTTTCTTACTAGTCACACCGGGGAGCTGTTTTTT. Based on the CDR3 plus reference TRBV7-9 and TRBJ2-2, the full variable domain is DTGVSQNPRHKITKRGQNVTFRCDPISEHNRLYWYRQTLGQGPEFLTYFQNEAQLEKSRLLSDRFSAERPKGSFSTLEIQRTEQGDSAMYLCASSFLTSHTGELFFGEGSRLTVL.

The gene calls are TRBV7-2 and TRBJ1-2, with 7 bases fitting TRBD1. CDR1 and CDR2 from the germline V gene are SGHTA and FQGNSA. There are 15 residues in the CDR3. With 1 base clipped from V and 4 bases from J, the junction kept 6 bases outside the gene matches. CDR3 sequence: CASSLVTGDSYGYTF. The CDR3 DNA is TGTGCCAGCAGCTTAGTTACAGGGGACAGCTATGGCTACACCTTC.

This CDR3 reads CAAERSTNTQYF. CDR3 sequence (DNA): TGTGCCGCCGAACGGAGCACGAATACGCAGTATTTT. The rearrangement joins TRBV6-5 to TRBJ2-3, with unresolved D. Germline loops: CDR1 MNHEY, CDR2 SVGAGI. The V end lost 11 bases, the J end lost 7 bases, and 16 bases lay between the germline ends. The length of the CDR3 is 12 residues.

Worth noting for this clone: An end of the junction differs from the germline gene, which may be a read error. This chain joins TRBV10-3 and TRBJ2-7; tentatively, D is TRBD1 (6 bases). The CDR3 spans 12 residues. The germline V gene has CDR1 ENHRY and CDR2 SYGVKD. The CDR3 region is CATRLGDTERYF. DNA for the CDR3: TGTGCCACCCGCTTGGGGGACACCGAGCGGTACTTC.

The rearrangement joins TRBV27 to TRBJ1-2; tentatively, D is TRBD1 (6 bases). CDR3 length equals 14 residues. Germline lookup yields CDR1 MNHEY and CDR2 SMNVEV (reference sequence). The V end lost 5 bases, the J end lost 11 bases, and 21 bases lay between the germline ends. The CDR3 loop is CASSTKTGPVAYTF. In nucleotides, the CDR3 is TGTGCCAGCAGTACCAAGACAGGTCCGGTGGCGTACACCTTC.

In this sample, this clone turned up once. In DNA form, the CDR3 reads TGTGCCTGGGGGACAGCCGCAACTAATGAAAAACTGTTTTTT. Translation: CAWGTAATNEKLFF. The chain has TRBV30 and TRBJ1-4; TRBD1 agrees at 7 bases. This CDR3 is built from 14 residues. V lost 5 bases and J lost 0; bases outside the gene matches: 3. The germline V gene has CDR1 GTSNPN and CDR2 SVGIG (reference sequence).

The J gene is TRBJ1-1, the V gene TRBV14; D remains ambiguous. V lost 0 bases and J lost 4, with 12 bases in between. CDR1 is SGHDN and CDR2 is FVKESK in the germline V gene. The CDR3 totals 15 residues. The CDR3 DNA reads as TGTGCCAGCAGCCAAGAGCCCGGTCTGGTCACTGAAGCTTTCTTT. Translation: CASSQEPGLVTEAFF.

This chain joins TRBV5-1 and TRBJ1-1; D is undetermined. The V gene's germline CDR1 is SGHRS and CDR2 YFSETQ. The CDR3 has 14 residues. The V end was cut by 0 bases, the J end by 2 bases, with 8 bases between. In DNA, the CDR3 is TGCGCCAGCAGCTTGGTTACAATAAACACTGAAGCTTTCTTT. Amino acids: CASSLVTINTEAFF.

The chain combines TRBV19 with TRBJ1-1, with 12 bases lining up with TRBD1. V gave up 9 bases and J gave up 6 bases; unmatched junction bases: 8. CDR1 is LNHDA and CDR2 is SQIVND in the germline V gene (reference sequence). The CDR3 sequence is 14 residues long. The CDR3 DNA follows: TGTGCCAGCAAAGGGACAGGGGGCATCGCTGAAGCTTTCTTT. Translating gives CASKGTGGIAEAFF.